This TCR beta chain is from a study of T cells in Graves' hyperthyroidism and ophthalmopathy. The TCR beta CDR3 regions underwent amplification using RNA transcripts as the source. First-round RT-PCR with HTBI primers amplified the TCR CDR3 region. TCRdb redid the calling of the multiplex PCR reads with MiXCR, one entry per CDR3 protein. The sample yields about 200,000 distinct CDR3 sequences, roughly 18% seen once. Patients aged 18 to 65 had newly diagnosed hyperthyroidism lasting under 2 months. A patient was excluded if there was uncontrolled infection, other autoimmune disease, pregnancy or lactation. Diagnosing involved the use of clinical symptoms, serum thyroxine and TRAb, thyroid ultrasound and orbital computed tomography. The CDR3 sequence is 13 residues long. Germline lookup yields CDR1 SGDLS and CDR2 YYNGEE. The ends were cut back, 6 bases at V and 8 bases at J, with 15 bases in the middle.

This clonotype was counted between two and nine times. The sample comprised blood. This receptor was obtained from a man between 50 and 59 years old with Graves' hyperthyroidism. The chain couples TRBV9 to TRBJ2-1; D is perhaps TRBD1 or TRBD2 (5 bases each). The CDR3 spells CASTRALGDEQFF. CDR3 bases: TGTGCCAGCACTAGAGCGTTGGGGGATGAGCAGTTCTTC.